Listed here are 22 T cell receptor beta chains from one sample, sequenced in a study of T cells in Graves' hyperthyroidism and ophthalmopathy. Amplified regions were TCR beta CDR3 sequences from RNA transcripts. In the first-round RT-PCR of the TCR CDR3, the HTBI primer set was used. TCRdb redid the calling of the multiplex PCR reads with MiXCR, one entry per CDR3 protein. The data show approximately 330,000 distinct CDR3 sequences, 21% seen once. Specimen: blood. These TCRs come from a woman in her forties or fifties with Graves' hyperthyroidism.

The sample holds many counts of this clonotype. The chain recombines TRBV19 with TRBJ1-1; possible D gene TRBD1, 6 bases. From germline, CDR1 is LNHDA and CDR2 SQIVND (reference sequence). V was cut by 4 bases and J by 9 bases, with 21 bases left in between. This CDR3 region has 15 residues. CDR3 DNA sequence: TGTGCCAGTAGTACTCCGGCAGGGGCTGTTCAGAAAGCTTTCTTT. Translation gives CASSTPAGAVQKAFF.

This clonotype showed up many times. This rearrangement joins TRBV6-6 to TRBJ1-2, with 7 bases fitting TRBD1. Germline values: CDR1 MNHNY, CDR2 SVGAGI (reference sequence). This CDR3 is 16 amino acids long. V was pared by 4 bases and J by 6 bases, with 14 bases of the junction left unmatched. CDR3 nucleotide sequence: TGTGCCAGCAGTTTCACGACAGGGAGAAAGGGCAATGGCTACACCTTC. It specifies CASSFTTGRKGNGYTF.

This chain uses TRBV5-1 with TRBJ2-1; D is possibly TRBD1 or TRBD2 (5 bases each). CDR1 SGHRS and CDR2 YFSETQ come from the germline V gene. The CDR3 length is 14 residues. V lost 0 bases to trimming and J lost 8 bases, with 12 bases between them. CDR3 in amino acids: CASSLVGPPHEQFF. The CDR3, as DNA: TGCGCCAGCAGCTTGGTGGGACCCCCCCATGAGCAGTTCTTC.

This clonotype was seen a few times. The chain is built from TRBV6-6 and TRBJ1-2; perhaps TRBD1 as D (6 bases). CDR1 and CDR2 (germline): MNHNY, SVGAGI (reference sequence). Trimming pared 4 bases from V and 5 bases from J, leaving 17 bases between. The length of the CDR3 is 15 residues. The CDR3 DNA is TGTGCCAGCAGTTCCTCGACAGGTGTTGGTTATGGCTACACCTTC. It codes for CASSSSTGVGYGYTF.

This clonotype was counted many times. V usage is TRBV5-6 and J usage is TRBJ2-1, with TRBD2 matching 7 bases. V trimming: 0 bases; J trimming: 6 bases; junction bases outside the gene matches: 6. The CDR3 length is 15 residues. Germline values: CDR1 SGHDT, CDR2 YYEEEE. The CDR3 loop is CASSLARLAPNEQFF. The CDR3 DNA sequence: TGTGCCAGCAGCTTGGCGCGACTAGCCCCCAATGAGCAGTTCTTC.

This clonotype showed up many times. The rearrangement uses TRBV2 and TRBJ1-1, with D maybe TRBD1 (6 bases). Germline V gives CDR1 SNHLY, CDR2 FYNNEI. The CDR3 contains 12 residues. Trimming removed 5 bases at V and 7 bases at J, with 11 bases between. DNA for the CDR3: TGTGCCAGCAGTAGACAGGAAAGTGAAGCTTTCTTT. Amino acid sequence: CASSRQESEAFF. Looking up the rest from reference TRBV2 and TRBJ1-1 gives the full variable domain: EPEVTQTPSHQVTQMGQEVILRCVPISNHLYFYWYRQILGQKVEFLVSFYNNEISEKSEIFDDQFSVERPDGSNFTLKIRSTKLEDSAMYFCASSRQESEAFFGQGTRLTVV.

CDR3 DNA: TGTGCCAGTAGTGCGGGACAGGTGTCCTACGAGCAGTACTTC. It encodes CASSAGQVSYEQYF. The chain uses TRBV19 and TRBJ2-7, with 8 bases aligning to TRBD1. The germline V gene has CDR1 LNHDA and CDR2 SQIVND (reference sequence). CDR3 length equals 14 residues. The trim removed 5 bases at V and 1 base at J, leaving 4 bases unmatched.

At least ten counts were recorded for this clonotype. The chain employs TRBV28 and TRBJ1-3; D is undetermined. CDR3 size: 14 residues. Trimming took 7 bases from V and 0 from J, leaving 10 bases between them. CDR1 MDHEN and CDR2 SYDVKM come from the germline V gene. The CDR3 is CASTKPASGNTIYF. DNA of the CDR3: TGTGCCAGCACTAAACCCGCCTCTGGAAACACCATATATTTT.

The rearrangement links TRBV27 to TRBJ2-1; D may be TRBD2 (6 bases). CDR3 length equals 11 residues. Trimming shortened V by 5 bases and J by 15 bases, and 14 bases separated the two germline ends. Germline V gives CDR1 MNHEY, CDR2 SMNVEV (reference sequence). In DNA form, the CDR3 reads TGTGCCAGCAGTACAACTAGCCTCCTGTTCTTC. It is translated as CASSTTSLLFF.

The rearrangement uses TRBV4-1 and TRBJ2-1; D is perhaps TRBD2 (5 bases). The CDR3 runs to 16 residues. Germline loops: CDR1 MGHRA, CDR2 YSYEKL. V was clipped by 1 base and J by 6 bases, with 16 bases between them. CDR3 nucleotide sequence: TGCGCCAGCAGCCAAGTTTTGTGGGGAGTCAGCAATGAGCAGTTCTTC. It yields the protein CASSQVLWGVSNEQFF.

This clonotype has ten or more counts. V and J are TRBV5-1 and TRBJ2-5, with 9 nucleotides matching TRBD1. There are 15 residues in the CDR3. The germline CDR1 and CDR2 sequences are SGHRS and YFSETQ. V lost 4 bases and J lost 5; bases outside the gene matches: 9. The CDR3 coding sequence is TGCGCCAGCAGCGCCACAGGGGGCGCGGCGGAGACCCAGTACTTC. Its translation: CASSATGGAAETQYF.

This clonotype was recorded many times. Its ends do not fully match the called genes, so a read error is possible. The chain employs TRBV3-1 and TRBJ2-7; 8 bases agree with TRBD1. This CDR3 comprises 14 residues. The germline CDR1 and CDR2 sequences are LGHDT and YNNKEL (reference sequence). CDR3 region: CASRQGQGPYEQYF. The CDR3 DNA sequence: TGTGCCAGCAGGCAAGGACAGGGCCCCTACGAGCAGTACTTC.

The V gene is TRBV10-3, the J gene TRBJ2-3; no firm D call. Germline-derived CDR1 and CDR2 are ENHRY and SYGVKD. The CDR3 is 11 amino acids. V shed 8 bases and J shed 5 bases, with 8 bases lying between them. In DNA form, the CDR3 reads TGTGCCATCGGATCCGGAGATACGCAGTATTTT. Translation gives CAIGSGDTQYF.

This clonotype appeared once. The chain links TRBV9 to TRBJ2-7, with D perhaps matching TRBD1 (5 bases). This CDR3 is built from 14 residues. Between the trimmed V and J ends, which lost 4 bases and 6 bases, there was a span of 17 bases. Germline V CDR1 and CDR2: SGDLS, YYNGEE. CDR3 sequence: CASSPHGGAGEQYF. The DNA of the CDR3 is TGTGCCAGCAGCCCTCACGGTGGGGCAGGCGAGCAGTACTTC.

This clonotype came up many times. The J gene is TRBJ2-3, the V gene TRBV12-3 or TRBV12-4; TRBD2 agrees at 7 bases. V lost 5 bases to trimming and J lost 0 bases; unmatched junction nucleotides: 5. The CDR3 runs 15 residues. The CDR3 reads CASSLLASSTDTQYF. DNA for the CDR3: TGTGCCAGCAGTCTACTAGCGTCTAGCACAGATACGCAGTATTTT.

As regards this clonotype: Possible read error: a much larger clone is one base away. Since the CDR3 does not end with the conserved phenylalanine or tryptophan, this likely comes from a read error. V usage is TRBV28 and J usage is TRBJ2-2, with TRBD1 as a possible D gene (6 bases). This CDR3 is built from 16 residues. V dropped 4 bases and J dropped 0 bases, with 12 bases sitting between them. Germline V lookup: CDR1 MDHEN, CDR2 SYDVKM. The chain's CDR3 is CASSSTGTTNTGELFS. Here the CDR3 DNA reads TGTGCCAGCAGTTCAACCGGGACAACGAACACCGGGGAGCTGTTTTCT.

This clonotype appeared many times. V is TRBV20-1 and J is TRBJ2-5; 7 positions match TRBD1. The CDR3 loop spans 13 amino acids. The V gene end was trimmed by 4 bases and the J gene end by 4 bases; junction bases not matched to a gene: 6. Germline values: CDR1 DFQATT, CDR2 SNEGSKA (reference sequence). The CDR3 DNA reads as TGCAGTGCTAACAGACAGGGTGTAGAGACCCAGTACTTC. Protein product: CSANRQGVETQYF.

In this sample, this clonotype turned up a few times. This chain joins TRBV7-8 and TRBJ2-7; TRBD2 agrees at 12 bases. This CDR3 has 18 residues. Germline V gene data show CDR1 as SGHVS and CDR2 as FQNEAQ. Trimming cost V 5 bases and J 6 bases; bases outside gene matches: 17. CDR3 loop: CASSPRQGGLAGFAEQYF. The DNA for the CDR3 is TGTGCCAGCAGCCCCCGACAGGGAGGACTAGCGGGATTTGCCGAGCAGTACTTC.

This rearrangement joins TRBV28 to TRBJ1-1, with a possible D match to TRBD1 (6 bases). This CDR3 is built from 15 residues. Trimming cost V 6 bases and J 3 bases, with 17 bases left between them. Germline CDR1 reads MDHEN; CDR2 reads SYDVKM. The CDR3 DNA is TGTGCCAGCAGGGTTTATCAGGGGTACTACACTGAAGCTTTCTTT. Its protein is CASRVYQGYYTEAFF.

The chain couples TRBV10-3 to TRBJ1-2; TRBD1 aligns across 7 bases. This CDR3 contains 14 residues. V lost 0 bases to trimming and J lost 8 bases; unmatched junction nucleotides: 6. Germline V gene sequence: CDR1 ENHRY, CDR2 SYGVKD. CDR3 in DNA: TGTGCCATCAGTGAGTCCACAGGGGCGGGCGGCTACACCTTC. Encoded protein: CAISESTGAGGYTF.

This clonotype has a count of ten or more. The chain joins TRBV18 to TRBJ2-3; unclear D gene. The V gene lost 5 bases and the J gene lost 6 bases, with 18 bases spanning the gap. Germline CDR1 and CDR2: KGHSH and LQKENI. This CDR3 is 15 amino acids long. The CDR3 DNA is TGTGCCAGCTCATCCCCTGGACGGCCAGCTGATACGCAGTATTTT. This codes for CASSSPGRPADTQYF. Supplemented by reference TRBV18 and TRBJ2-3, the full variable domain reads NAGVMQNPRHLVRRRGQEARLRCSPMKGHSHVYWYRQLPEEGLKFMVYLQKENIIDESGMPKERFSAEFPKEGPSILRIQQVVRGDSAAYFCASSSPGRPADTQYFGPGTRLTVL.

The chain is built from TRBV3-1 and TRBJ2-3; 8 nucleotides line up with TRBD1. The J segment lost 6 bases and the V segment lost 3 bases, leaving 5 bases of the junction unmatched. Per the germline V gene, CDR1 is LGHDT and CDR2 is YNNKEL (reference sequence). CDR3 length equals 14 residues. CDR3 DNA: TGTGCCAGCAGCCATCGGACAGGGCGGGATACGCAGTATTTT. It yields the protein CASSHRTGRDTQYF.